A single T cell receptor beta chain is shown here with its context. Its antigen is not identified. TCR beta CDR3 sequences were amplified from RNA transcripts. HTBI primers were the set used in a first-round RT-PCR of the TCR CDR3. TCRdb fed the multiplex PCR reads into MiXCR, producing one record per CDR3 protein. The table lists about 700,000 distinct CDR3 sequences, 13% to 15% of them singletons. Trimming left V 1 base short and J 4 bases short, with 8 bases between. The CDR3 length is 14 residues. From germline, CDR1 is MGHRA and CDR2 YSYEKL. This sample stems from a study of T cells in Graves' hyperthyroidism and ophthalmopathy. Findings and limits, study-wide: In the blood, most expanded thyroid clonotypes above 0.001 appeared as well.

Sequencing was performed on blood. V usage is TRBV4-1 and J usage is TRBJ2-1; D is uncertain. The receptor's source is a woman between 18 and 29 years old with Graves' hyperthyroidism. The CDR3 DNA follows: TGCGCCAGCAGCCAAGGTGGGCAGTACAATGAGCAGTTCTTC. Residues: CASSQGGQYNEQFF.